Shown below are 24 T cell receptor beta chains from a single sample sequenced in a study of blood T cell repertoires in COVID-19. Measured with immunoSEQ multiplex PCR; TCRdb has only the in-frame clones, and not every one. The sample lists 63,000 or so clones; about 81% were seen once. The material sequenced was peripheral blood. The receptors were gathered from a human donor in a cohort sampled during active COVID-19.

The chain has TRBV4-1 and TRBJ2-5; 12 nucleotides align to TRBD2. Germline lookup yields CDR1 MGHRA and CDR2 YSYEKL. CDR3 size: 19 residues. V was clipped by 0 bases and J by 0 bases; unmatched bases: 8. CDR3 sequence (DNA): TGCGCCAGCAGCCAAGAAAGGGGGACTAGCGGGCCTTACCAAGAGACCCAGTACTTC. The encoded protein is CASSQERGTSGPYQETQYF.

The chain links TRBV27 to TRBJ2-7; 8 bases fit TRBD1. J lost 2 bases, V lost 7 bases, and 4 bases had no gene match. The CDR3 has 13 amino acids. In germline, CDR1 is MNHEY, CDR2 SMNVEV (reference sequence). The DNA of the CDR3 is TGTGCCAGCAAGAGGACAGGGCCCTACGAGCAGTACTTC. This translates into CASKRTGPYEQYF.

The chain joins TRBV5-1 to TRBJ2-3; D remains unclear. The ends were cut back, 0 bases at V and 6 bases at J, with 14 bases in the middle. The CDR3 runs 15 residues. The germline V gene encodes CDR1 SGHRS and CDR2 YFSETQ. The CDR3 spells CASSLEAKTGDTQYF. The CDR3 DNA follows: TGCGCCAGCAGCTTGGAGGCCAAGACCGGGGATACGCAGTATTTT.

The chain links TRBV7-3 to TRBJ1-1, with TRBD1 matching over 7 bases. CDR3 length: 13 amino acids. Germline V gene data show CDR1 as SGHTA and CDR2 as FQGTGA. Unmatched junction bases numbered 6, after V lost 4 bases and J lost 7 bases. CDR3 sequence reads: CASSYRQGSEAFF. In nucleotides, the CDR3 is TGTGCCAGCAGCTACCGACAGGGTAGTGAAGCTTTCTTT.

The gene calls are TRBV10-3 and TRBJ2-7; tentative D call: TRBD2 (6 bases). This CDR3 is built from 16 residues. V was trimmed by 0 bases and J by 0 bases, leaving 12 bases between them. Germline V lookup: CDR1 ENHRY, CDR2 SYGVKD. Written as DNA, the CDR3 is TGTGCCATCAGTGAGTCGGGTAGCGGAGCCTCCTACGAGCAGTACTTC. Translation: CAISESGSGASYEQYF.

The chain combines TRBV9 with TRBJ2-3, with D possibly TRBD1 on 7 matching bases. The germline V and J ends were trimmed by 1 base and 5 bases, with 17 bases remaining between them. This CDR3 comprises 16 residues. Germline CDR1 is SGDLS and CDR2 is YYNGEE. Here the CDR3 DNA reads TGTGCCAGCAGCGTATTGGAGGGGGCGAACCAAGATACGCAGTATTTT. As protein: CASSVLEGANQDTQYF.

This clone appeared a few times. This chain uses TRBV28 with TRBJ1-1; no reliable D call. Germline-derived CDR1 and CDR2 are MDHEN and SYDVKM. V lost 4 bases and J lost 2, with 20 bases in between. The CDR3 is made up of 17 amino acids. The CDR3 spells CASSSWAVRAGNTEAFF. Here the CDR3 DNA reads TGTGCCAGCAGTTCGTGGGCGGTGAGGGCCGGAAACACTGAAGCTTTCTTT.

The V call is TRBV4-1, the J call TRBJ1-1, with 9 bases that match TRBD1. V gave up 2 bases and J gave up 0 bases; unmatched junction bases: 10. Germline V gives CDR1 MGHRA, CDR2 YSYEKL. This CDR3 has 18 amino acids. The CDR3 here is CASSQPSGQGPLNTEAFF. CDR3 bases: TGCGCCAGCAGCCAACCTTCGGGACAGGGTCCTCTGAACACTGAAGCTTTCTTT.

The rearrangement uses TRBV28 and TRBJ2-7; 8 nucleotides agree with TRBD2. The CDR3 runs 15 residues. Germline values: CDR1 MDHEN, CDR2 SYDVKM. V gave up 4 bases and J gave up 2 bases; unmatched junction bases: 7. DNA of the CDR3: TGTGCCAGCAGTTCGTCGGGGGGGGGTACCTACGAGCAGTACTTC. Amino acids: CASSSSGGGTYEQYF. Drawing the rest from reference TRBV28 and TRBJ2-7, the complete variable domain is DVKVTQSSRYLVKRTGEKVFLECVQDMDHENMFWYRQDPGLGLRLIYFSYDVKMKEKGDIPEGYSVSREKKERFSLILESASTNQTSMYLCASSSSGGGTYEQYFGPGTRLTVT.

This clone occurred a few times. V is TRBV7-5 and J is TRBJ1-3. TRBV7-5 has pseudogene status. This CDR3 region has 15 residues. CDR3 sequence reads: CARSFLSPTGNTIYF. For the CDR3, the DNA is TGTGCCAGAAGCTTCCTTAGTCCTACTGGAAACACCATATATTTT.

This clone appeared a single time. Additional DNA sequences in this sample encode the identical CDR3. This chain uses TRBV6-5 with TRBJ1-2; D might be TRBD1 (6 bases). In germline, CDR1 is MNHEY, CDR2 SVGAGI. CDR3 size: 12 residues. Trimming took off 5 bases at V and 8 bases at J, with 12 bases between the two ends. The CDR3 DNA reads TGTGCCAGCAGTAGCGCAGGGGCGGGCTACACCTTC. It codes for CASSSAGAGYTF.

Comments on this clone: The same CDR3 is also encoded by other DNA sequences in this sample. The chain links TRBV3-1 (or the pseudogene TRBV3-2) to TRBJ2-1; TRBD2 matches at 7 bases. The CDR3 has 14 residues. V shed 1 base, J shed 6 bases, and the junction held 3 bases outside the gene matches. CDR1 is LGHDT and CDR2 is YNNKEL in the germline V gene (reference sequence). As DNA, the CDR3 is TGTGCCAGCAGCCAAGTTGGGAGGGGCAATGAGCAGTTCTTC. This sequence encodes CASSQVGRGNEQFF.

This clone was observed a single time. The chain joins TRBV7-9 to TRBJ2-1; perhaps TRBD2 as D (6 bases). This CDR3 spans 15 amino acids. Germline-derived CDR1 and CDR2 are SEHNR and FQNEAQ (reference sequence). The ends were cut back, 3 bases at V and 7 bases at J, with 16 bases in the middle. CDR3 amino acids: CASSLGGWGPNEQFF. The CDR3 DNA reads as TGTGCCAGCAGCTTGGGGGGTTGGGGACCTAATGAGCAGTTCTTC.

J is TRBJ2-1 and V is TRBV4-2, with D tentatively TRBD2 (5 bases). In germline, CDR1 is LGHNA, CDR2 YNFKEQ. This CDR3 is 12 amino acids long. V dropped 5 bases and J dropped 7 bases, with 9 bases sitting between them. The CDR3 spells CASSNSVNEQFF. CDR3 DNA sequence: TGTGCCAGCAGCAATAGCGTAAATGAGCAGTTCTTC.

The gene calls are TRBV7-9 and TRBJ1-1, with unresolved D. Trimming cost V 0 bases and J 8 bases, with 10 bases left between them. The germline V gene encodes CDR1 SEHNR and CDR2 FQNEAQ (reference sequence). This CDR3 has 13 residues. The DNA for the CDR3 is TGTGCCAGCAGCTTAGCTTTGGAGAGCGAAGCTTTCTTT. Translation: CASSLALESEAFF. The full variable domain, with the rest looked up from reference TRBV7-9 and TRBJ1-1, is DTGVSQNPRHKITKRGQNVTFRCDPISEHNRLYWYRQTLGQGPEFLTYFQNEAQLEKSRLLSDRFSAERPKGSFSTLEIQRTEQGDSAMYLCASSLALESEAFFGQGTRLTVV.

This clone was counted once. The CDR3 spells CASRSGTGGYRSYEQYF. Here the CDR3 DNA reads TGTGCCAGCAGGTCCGGGACAGGGGGCTATCGGTCCTACGAGCAGTACTTC. This rearrangement joins TRBV11-2 to TRBJ2-7, with 12 nucleotides matching TRBD1. CDR3 length equals 17 residues. CDR1 is SGHAT, CDR2 FQNNGV, per germline. V shed 6 bases and J 1 base; nucleotides not matched to a gene: 10.

V usage is TRBV6-1 and J usage is TRBJ2-7, with 8 bases aligning to TRBD2. CDR3 length equals 18 residues. The germline V gene encodes CDR1 MNHNS and CDR2 SASEGT. With V trimmed by 1 base and J by 3 bases, 14 bases remained unmatched. The CDR3 protein is CASSEGGGGGRTNYEQYF. The DNA for the CDR3 is TGTGCCAGCAGTGAAGGAGGGGGAGGCGGGAGGACTAACTACGAGCAGTACTTC.

J is TRBJ2-1 and V is TRBV30; 11 bases match TRBD2. Germline CDR1 and CDR2: GTSNPN and SVGIG (reference sequence). This CDR3 contains 15 residues. The J segment lost 5 bases and the V segment lost 2 bases, leaving 5 bases of the junction unmatched. Here the CDR3 DNA reads TGTGCCTGGAGTCTTGAGACTAGCGGGGACAATGAGCAGTTCTTC. Its protein product is CAWSLETSGDNEQFF.

This clone was counted once. The V gene is TRBV11-2, the J gene TRBJ2-7, with TRBD1 matching over 9 bases. V lost 4 bases, J lost 2 bases, and 15 bases stayed unmatched. This CDR3 comprises 18 residues. Germline CDR1 SGHAT, CDR2 FQNNGV. CDR3 coding DNA: TGTGCCAGCAGCTCAACCCATCCCACCGGGACAGGGACCTACGAGCAGTACTTC. Translating gives CASSSTHPTGTGTYEQYF.

This chain connects TRBV10-3 to TRBJ2-3; TRBD1 is a possible D gene (5 bases). The germline V gene has CDR1 ENHRY and CDR2 SYGVKD. V gave up 0 bases and J gave up 0 bases, with 13 bases separating them. The CDR3 runs 17 residues. The CDR3 here is CAISESRDSISTDTQYF. The CDR3 nucleotides are TGTGCCATCAGTGAGTCGAGAGACAGTATTAGCACAGATACGCAGTATTTT.

The chain recombines TRBV28 with TRBJ2-7, with a weak D call TRBD1 (5 bases). From germline, CDR1 is MDHEN and CDR2 SYDVKM. V was shortened by 3 bases and J by 6 bases, with 12 bases between the two germline ends. This CDR3 region has 13 residues. CDR3 amino acids: CASSLVGEGEQYF. The CDR3 nucleotides read TGTGCCAGCAGTTTGGTAGGGGAAGGCGAGCAGTACTTC.

The genes are TRBV28 and TRBJ1-5, with TRBD1 matching 7 bases. V lost 3 bases and J lost 4; bases outside the gene matches: 6. The CDR3 is 15 residues long. Germline CDR1 is MDHEN and CDR2 is SYDVKM. CDR3 protein: CASSFNRGINQPQHF. The CDR3 bases are TGTGCCAGCAGTTTTAACAGGGGCATAAATCAGCCCCAGCATTTT.

This clone appeared once. V gene TRBV29-1 combines with J gene TRBJ2-1; D remains unclear. The CDR3 has 9 amino acids. Germline V gene data show CDR1 as SQVTM and CDR2 as ANQGSEA. V gave up 4 bases and J gave up 10 bases, with 5 bases separating them. The CDR3 spells CSVGAEQFF. The CDR3 region has the DNA TGCAGCGTTGGGGCCGAGCAGTTCTTC.

The chain employs TRBV7-3 and TRBJ2-2, with TRBD1 matching over 8 bases. Germline loops: CDR1 SGHTA, CDR2 FQGTGA. With 5 bases clipped from V and 4 bases from J, the junction kept 6 bases outside the gene matches. The CDR3 length is 15 residues. CDR3 region: CASSLGQGGTGELFF. The CDR3 DNA is TGTGCCAGCAGCCTTGGACAGGGAGGCACCGGGGAGCTGTTTTTT.